This TCR beta chain comes out of a study of cytomegalovirus exposure and HLA in healthy donors. Researchers ran the PCR with 60 Vbeta and 13 Jbeta primers. The protocol was immunoSEQ multiplex PCR, while the TCRdb copy is restricted to in-frame clones and leaves out a portion. The sample lists around 260,000 clones; 75% to 85% were seen once. In regard to this clone: Its antigen is not known.

General study findings and limits: Sequencing depth across donors, presence/absence analyses assumed, was roughly uniform. It was likely that a cluster of highly shared sequence variants was a sequencing artifact. It was reported that TCR beta sequences correctly inferred the HLA-A and HLA-B alleles for most subjects. For cytomegalovirus status, the classifier reportedly gave diagnoses with high specificity and sensitivity.

The receptor's source is a girl aged 2 to 10 in good health and CMV-seronegative. Sequences were obtained from PBMCs.

CDR3 residues: CASSSGLAGQYF. The CDR3 bases are TGTGCCAGCAGCTCGGGACTGGCAGGGCAGTATTTT. V gene TRBV5-8 combines with J gene TRBJ2-3; tentative D call: TRBD2 (6 bases). Germline assignment: CDR1 SGHTS and CDR2 YDEGEE. The CDR3 extends over 12 amino acids. Trimming left V 3 bases short and J 11 bases short, with 13 bases between.